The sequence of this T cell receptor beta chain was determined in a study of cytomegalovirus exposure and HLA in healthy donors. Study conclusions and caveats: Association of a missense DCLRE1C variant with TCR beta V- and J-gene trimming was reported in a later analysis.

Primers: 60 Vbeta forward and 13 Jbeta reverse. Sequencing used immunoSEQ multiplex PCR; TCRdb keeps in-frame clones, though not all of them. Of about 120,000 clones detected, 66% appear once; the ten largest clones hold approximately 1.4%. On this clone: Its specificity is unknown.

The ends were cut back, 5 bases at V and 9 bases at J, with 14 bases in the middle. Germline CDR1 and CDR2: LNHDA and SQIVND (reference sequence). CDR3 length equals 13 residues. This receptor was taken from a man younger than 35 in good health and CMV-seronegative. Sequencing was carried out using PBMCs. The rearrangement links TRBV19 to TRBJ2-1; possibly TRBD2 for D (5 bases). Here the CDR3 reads CASSDSLGGEQFF. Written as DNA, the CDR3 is TGTGCCAGTAGTGACTCGTTAGGAGGTGAGCAGTTCTTC.